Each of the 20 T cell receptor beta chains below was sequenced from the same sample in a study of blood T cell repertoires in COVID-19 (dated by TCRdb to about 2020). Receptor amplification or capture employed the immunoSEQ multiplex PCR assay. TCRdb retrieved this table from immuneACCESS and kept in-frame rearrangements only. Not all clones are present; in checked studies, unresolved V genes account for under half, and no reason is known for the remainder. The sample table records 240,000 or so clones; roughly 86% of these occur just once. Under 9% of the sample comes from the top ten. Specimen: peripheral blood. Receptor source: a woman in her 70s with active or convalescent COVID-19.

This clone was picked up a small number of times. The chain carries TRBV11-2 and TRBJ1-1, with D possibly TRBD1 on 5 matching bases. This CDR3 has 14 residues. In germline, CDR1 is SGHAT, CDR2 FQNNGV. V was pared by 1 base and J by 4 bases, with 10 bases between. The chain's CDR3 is CASSLGRGSTEAFF. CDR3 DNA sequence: TGTGCCAGCAGCTTAGGAAGGGGTTCCACTGAAGCTTTCTTT.

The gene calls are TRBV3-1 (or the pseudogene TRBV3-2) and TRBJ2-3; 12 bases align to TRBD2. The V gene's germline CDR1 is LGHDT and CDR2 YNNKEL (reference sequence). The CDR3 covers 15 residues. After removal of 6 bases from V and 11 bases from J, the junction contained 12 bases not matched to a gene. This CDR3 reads CASRTSGGARGEQYF. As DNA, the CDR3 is TGTGCCAGCAGGACTAGCGGGGGAGCACGTGGAGAGCAGTATTTT.

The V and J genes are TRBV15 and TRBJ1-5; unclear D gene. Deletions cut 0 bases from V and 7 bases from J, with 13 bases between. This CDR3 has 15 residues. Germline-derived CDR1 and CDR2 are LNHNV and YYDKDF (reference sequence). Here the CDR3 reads CATSRERHSIQPQHF. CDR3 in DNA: TGTGCCACCAGCAGAGAAAGACATTCGATCCAGCCCCAGCATTTT.

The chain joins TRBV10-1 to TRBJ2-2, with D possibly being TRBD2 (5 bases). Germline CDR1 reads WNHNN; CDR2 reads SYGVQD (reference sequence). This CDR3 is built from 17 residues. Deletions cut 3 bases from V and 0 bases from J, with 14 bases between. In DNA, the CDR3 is TGCGCCAGCAGTGACCCCATCCGGGGATCGAACACCGGGGAGCTGTTTTTT. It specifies CASSDPIRGSNTGELFF.

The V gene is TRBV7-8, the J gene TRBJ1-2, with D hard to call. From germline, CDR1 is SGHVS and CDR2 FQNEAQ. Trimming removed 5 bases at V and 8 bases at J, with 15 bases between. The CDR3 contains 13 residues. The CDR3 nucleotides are TGTGCCAGCAGCCCTCATGAGATTGTAGGCTACACCTTC. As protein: CASSPHEIVGYTF. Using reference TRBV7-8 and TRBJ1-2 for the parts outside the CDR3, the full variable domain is GAGVSQSPRYKVAKRGQDVALRCDPISGHVSLFWYQQALGQGPEFLTYFQNEAQLDKSGLPSDRFFAERPEGSVSTLKIQRTQQEDSAVYLCASSPHEIVGYTFGSGTRLTVV.

The chain's CDR3 is CASSPSGPQHF. CDR3 coding DNA: TGTGCCAGCAGCCCTTCGGGGCCCCAGCATTTT. The chain has TRBV6-7 and TRBJ1-5; D gene unclear. TRBV6-7 is an open reading frame whose function is uncertain. V gave up 6 bases and J gave up 9 bases, with 9 bases separating them. The CDR3 loop spans 11 amino acids.

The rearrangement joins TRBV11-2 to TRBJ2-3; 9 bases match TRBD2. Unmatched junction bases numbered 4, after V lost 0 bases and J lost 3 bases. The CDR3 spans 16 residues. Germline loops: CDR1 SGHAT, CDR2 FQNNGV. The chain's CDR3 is CASSLDRSGGTDTQYF. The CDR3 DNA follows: TGTGCCAGCAGCTTAGATCGGAGCGGGGGGACAGATACGCAGTATTTT. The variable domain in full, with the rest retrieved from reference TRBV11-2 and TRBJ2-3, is EAGVAQSPRYKIIEKRQSVAFWCNPISGHATLYWYQQILGQGPKLLIQFQNNGVVDDSQLPKDRFSAERLKGVDSTLKIQPAKLEDSAVYLCASSLDRSGGTDTQYFGPGTRLTVL.

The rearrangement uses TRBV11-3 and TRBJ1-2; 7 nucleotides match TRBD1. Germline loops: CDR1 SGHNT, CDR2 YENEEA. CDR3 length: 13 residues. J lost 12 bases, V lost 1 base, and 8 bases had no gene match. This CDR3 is CASSLGSGTDHTF. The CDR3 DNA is TGTGCCAGCAGCTTAGGATCCGGGACAGACCACACCTTC.

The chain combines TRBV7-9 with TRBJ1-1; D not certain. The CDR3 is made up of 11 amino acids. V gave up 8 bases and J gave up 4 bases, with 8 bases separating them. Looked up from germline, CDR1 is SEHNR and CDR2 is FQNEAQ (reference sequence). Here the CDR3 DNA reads TGTGCCAGCGATCGGGGCACTGAAGCTTTCTTT. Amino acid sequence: CASDRGTEAFF.

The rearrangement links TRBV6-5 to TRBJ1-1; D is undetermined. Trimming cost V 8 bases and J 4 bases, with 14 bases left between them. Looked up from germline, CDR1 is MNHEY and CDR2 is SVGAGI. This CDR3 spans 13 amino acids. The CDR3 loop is CASSKSRVTEAFF. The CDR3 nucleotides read TGTGCCAGCTCTAAATCACGGGTCACTGAAGCTTTCTTT.

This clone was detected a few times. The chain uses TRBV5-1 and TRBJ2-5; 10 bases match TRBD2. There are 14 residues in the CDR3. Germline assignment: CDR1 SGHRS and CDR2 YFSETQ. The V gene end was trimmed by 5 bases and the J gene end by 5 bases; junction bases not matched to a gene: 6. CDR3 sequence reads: CASSTSGAWETQYF. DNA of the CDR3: TGCGCCAGCAGTACTAGCGGGGCTTGGGAGACCCAGTACTTC. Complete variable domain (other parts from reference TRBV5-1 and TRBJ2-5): KAGVTQTPRYLIKTRGQQVTLSCSPISGHRSVSWYQQTPGQGLQFLFEYFSETQRNKGNFPGRFSGRQFSNSRSEMNVSTLELGDSALYLCASSTSGAWETQYFGPGTRLLVL.

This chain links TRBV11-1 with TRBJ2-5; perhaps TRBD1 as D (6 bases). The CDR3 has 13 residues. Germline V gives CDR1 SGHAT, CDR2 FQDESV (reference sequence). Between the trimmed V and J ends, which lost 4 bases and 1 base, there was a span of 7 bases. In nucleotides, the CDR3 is TGTGCCAGCAGCTCGACAGGCCAAGAGACCCAGTACTTC. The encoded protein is CASSSTGQETQYF.

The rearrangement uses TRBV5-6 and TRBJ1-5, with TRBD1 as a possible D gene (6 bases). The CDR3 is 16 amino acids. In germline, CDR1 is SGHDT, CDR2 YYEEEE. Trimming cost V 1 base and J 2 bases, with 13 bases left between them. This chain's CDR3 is CASSLRDNGGNQPQHF. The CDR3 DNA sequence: TGTGCCAGCAGCTTGCGGGACAATGGGGGCAATCAGCCCCAGCATTTT.

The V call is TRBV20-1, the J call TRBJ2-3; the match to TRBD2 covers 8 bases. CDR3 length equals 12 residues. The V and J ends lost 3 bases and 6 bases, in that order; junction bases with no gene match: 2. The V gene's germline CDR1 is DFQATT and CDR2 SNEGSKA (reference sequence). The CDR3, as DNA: TGCAGTGCTAGTTTAGCGGGGGATACGCAGTATTTT. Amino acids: CSASLAGDTQYF.

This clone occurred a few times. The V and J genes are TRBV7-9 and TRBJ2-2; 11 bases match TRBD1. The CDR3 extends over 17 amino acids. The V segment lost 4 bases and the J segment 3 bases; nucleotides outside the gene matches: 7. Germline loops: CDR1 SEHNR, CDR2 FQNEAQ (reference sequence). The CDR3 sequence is CASSSLRGQGDTGELFF. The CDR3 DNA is TGTGCCAGCAGCTCCCTCCGGGGACAGGGGGACACCGGGGAGCTGTTTTTT. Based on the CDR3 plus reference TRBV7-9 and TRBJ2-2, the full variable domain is DTGVSQNPRHKITKRGQNVTFRCDPISEHNRLYWYRQTLGQGPEFLTYFQNEAQLEKSRLLSDRFSAERPKGSFSTLEIQRTEQGDSAMYLCASSSLRGQGDTGELFFGEGSRLTVL.

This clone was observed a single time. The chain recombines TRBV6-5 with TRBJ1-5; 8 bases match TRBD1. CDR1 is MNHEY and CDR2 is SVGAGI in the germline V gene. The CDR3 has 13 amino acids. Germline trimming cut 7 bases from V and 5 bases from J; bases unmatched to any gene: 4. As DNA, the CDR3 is TGTGCCAGCATCCGACAGGGGCATCAGCCCCAGCATTTT. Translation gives CASIRQGHQPQHF.

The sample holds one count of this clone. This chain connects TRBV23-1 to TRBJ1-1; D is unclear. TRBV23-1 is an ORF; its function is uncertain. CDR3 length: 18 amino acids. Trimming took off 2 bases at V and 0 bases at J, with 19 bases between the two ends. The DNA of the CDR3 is TGCGCCAGCAGTCAAATGCTCCCTCCTAGAGGGTTGAACACTGAAGCTTTCTTT. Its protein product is CASSQMLPPRGLNTEAFF.

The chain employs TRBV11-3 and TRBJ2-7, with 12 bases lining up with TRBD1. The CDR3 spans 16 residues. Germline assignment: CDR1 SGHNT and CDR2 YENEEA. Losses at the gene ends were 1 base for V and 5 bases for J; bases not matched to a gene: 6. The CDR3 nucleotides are TGTGCCAGCAGCTTAGGAGAGGGGACAGGGGGCAACGAGCAGTACTTC. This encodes CASSLGEGTGGNEQYF. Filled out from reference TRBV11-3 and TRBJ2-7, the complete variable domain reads EAGVVQSPRYKIIEKKQPVAFWCNPISGHNTLYWYLQNLGQGPELLIRYENEEAVDDSQLPKDRFSAERLKGVDSTLKIQPAELGDSAVYLCASSLGEGTGGNEQYFGPGTRLTVT.

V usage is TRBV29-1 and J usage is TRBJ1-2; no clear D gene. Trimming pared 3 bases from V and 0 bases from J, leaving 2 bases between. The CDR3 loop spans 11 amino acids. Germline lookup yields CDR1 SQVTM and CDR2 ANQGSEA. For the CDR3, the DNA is TGCAGCGTTGACACTAACTATGGCTACACCTTC. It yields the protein CSVDTNYGYTF.

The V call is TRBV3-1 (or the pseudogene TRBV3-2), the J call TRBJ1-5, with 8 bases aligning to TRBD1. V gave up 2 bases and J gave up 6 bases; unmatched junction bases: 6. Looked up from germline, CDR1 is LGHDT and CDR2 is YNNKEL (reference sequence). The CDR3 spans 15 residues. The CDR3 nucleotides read TGTGCCAGCAGCCAACAGGGGGCGCCGGTTCAGCCCCAGCATTTT. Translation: CASSQQGAPVQPQHF.